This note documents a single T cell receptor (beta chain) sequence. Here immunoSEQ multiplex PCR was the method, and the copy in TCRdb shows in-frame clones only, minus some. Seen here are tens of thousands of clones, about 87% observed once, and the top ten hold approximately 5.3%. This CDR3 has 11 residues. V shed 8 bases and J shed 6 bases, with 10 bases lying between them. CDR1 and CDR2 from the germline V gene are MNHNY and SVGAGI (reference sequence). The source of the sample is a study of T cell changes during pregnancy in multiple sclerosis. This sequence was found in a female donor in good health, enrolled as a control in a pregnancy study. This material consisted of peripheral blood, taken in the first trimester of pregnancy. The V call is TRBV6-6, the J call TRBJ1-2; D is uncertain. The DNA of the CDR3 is TGTGCCAGCTCCACTTATGATGGCTACACCTTC. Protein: CASSTYDGYTF.